This TCR beta chain was retrieved from a study of blood T cell repertoires in COVID-19. Whole-study context: Specimens from acute and convalescent COVID-19 originated in the United States, Italy and Spain. PBMCs, B-cell-depleted T cells, or T cells were the source of the cDNA or gDNA that made up the material.

This CDR3 region has 15 residues. From germline, CDR1 is SGHRS and CDR2 YFSETQ. V gave up 0 bases and J gave up 2 bases, with 11 bases separating them. Authors' methods: Quantification of nucleated cells was approximated via reference gene primer amplification. TCRdb's copy holds only in-frame clones and misses some; the assay was immunoSEQ multiplex PCR. D and trimming were read from the DNA, whereas the V and J calls and clone size are those reported in that table. The sample consists of 300,000 to 400,000 clones, around 87% of them appearing once. The J gene is TRBJ1-2, the V gene TRBV5-1; the D gene is possibly TRBD1 (6 bases). The TCR comes from a human donor in a cohort sampled during active COVID-19. Material: peripheral blood. CDR3 sequence reads: CASSLVGGSNYGYTF. Here the CDR3 DNA reads TGCGCCAGCAGCTTGGTTGGGGGCTCCAACTATGGCTACACCTTC. Full variable domain (outside the CDR3, taken from reference TRBV5-1 and TRBJ1-2): KAGVTQTPRYLIKTRGQQVTLSCSPISGHRSVSWYQQTPGQGLQFLFEYFSETQRNKGNFPGRFSGRQFSNSRSEMNVSTLELGDSALYLCASSLVGGSNYGYTFGSGTRLTVV.